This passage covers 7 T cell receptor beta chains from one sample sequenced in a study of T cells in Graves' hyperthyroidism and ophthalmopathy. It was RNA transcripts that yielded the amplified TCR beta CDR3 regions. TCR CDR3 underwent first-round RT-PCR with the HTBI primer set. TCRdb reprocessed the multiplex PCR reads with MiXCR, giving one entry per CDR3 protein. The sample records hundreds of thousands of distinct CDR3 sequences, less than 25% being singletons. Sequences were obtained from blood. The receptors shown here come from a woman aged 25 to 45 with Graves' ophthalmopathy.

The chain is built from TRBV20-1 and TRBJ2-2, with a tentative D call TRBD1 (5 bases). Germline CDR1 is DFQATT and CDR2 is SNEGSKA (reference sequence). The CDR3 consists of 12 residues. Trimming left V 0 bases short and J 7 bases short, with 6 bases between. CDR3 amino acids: CSAREGDGELFF. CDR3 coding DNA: TGCAGTGCTAGAGAAGGGGACGGGGAGCTGTTTTTT.

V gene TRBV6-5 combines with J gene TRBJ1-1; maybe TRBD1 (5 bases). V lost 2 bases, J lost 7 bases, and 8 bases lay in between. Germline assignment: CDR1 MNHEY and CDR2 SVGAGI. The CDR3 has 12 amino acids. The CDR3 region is CASSYPQDEAFF. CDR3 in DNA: TGTGCCAGCAGTTACCCACAGGATGAAGCTTTCTTT.

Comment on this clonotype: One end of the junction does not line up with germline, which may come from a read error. The DNA of the CDR3 is TGTGCCAGCAGTCAAGCGACGGAGTACTATGGCTACACCTTC. It encodes CASSQATEYYGYTF. The chain employs TRBV6-1 and TRBJ1-2; no reliable D call. Per the germline V gene, CDR1 is MNHNS and CDR2 is SASEGT. This CDR3 has 14 residues.

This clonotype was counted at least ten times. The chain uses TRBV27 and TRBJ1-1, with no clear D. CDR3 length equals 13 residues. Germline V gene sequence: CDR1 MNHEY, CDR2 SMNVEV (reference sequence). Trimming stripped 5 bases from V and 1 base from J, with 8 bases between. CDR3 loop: CASSPYPNTEAFF. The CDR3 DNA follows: TGTGCCAGCAGTCCGTACCCGAACACTGAAGCTTTCTTT.

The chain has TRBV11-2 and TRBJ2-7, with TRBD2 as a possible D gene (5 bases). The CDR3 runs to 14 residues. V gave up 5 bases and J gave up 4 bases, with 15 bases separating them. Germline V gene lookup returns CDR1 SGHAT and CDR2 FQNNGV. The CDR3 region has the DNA TGTGCCAGCAGCACCGGAGAGAGACTATACGAGCAGTACTTC. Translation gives CASSTGERLYEQYF.

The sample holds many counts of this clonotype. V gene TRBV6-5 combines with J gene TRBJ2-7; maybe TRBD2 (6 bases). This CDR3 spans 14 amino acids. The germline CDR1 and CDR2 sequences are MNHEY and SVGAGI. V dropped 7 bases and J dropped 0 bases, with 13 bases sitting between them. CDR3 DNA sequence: TGTGCCAGCAATCCGGCGGGGAGCTCCTACGAGCAGTACTTC. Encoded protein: CASNPAGSSYEQYF.

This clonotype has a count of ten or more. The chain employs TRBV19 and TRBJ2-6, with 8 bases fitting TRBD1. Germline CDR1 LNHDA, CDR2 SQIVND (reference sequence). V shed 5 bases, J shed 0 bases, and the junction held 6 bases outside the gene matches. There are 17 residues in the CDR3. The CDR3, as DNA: TGTGCCAGTAGTCAACAGGGGGTCCCCTCTGGGGCCAACGTCCTGACTTTC. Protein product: CASSQQGVPSGANVLTF.